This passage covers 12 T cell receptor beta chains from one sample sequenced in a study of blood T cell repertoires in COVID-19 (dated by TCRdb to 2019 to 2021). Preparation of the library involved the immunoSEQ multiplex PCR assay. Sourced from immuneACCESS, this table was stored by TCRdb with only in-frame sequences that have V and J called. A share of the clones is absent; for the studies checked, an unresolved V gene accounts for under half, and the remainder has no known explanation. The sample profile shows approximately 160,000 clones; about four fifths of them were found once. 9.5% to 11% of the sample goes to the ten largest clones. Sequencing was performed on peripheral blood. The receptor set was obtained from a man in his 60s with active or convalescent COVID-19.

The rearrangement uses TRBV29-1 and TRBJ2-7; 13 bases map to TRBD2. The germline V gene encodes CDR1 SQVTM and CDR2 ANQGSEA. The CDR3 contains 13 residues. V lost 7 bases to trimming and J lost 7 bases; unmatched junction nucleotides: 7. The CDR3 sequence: CSAWTSGRREQYF. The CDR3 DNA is TGCAGCGCATGGACTAGCGGGAGAAGAGAGCAGTACTTC.

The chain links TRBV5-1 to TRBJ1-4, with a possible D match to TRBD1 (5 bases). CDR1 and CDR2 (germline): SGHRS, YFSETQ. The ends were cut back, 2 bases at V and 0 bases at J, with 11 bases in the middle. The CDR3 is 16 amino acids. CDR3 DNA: TGCGCCAGCAGCTTCGAAACAGGTGCAACTAATGAAAAACTGTTTTTT. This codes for CASSFETGATNEKLFF.

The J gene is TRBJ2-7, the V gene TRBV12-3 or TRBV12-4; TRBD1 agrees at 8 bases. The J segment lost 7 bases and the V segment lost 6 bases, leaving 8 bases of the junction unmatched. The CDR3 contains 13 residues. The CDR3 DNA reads TGTGCCAGCAGACTGACAGGGGACGGAGAGCAGTACTTC. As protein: CASRLTGDGEQYF.

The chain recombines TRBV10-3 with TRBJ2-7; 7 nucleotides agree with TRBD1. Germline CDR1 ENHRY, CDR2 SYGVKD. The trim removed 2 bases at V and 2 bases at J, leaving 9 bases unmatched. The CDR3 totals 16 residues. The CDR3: CAISETPTGYAYEQYF. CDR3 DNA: TGTGCCATCAGTGAGACTCCGACAGGGTACGCCTACGAGCAGTACTTC.

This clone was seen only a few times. The DNA for the CDR3 is TGTGCCAGCAGCGTAGATCTAGGTTACGAGCAGTACTTC. Protein: CASSVDLGYEQYF. The chain couples TRBV9 to TRBJ2-7; D ambiguous. The length of the CDR3 is 13 residues. The V gene's germline CDR1 is SGDLS and CDR2 YYNGEE. V was shortened by 0 bases and J by 4 bases, with 8 bases between the two germline ends.

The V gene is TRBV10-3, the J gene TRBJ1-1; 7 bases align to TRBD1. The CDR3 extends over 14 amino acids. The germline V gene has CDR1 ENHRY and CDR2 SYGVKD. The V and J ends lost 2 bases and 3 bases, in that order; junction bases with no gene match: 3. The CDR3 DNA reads TGTGCCATCAGTGAGGGCAGGGGGTACACTGAAGCTTTCTTT. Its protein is CAISEGRGYTEAFF.

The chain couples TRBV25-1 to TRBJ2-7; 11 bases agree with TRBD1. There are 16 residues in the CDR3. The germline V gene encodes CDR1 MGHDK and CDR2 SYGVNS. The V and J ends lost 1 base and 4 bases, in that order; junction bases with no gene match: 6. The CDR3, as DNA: TGTGCCAGCAGTGAATCCAGGACAGGGGGCGAATACGAGCAGTACTTC. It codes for CASSESRTGGEYEQYF.

CDR3 coding DNA: TGCAGCGTTGAGGGGGCGGATTACTCCTACAATGAGCAGTTCTTC. Its translation: CSVEGADYSYNEQFF. The gene calls are TRBV29-1 and TRBJ2-1, with a weak D call TRBD1 (6 bases). CDR3 length equals 15 residues. V was pared by 3 bases and J by 0 bases, with 12 bases between. Germline V lookup: CDR1 SQVTM, CDR2 ANQGSEA.

CDR3 sequence (DNA): TGTGCCAGCAGTATCATGCGGGGGGGCCAGAATGAGCAGTTCTTC. It specifies CASSIMRGGQNEQFF. This sequence joins TRBV2 and TRBJ2-1; 9 positions match TRBD2. Looked up from germline, CDR1 is SNHLY and CDR2 is FYNNEI. J gave up 7 bases and V 5 bases, and 9 bases lay outside the gene matches. The CDR3 contains 15 residues.

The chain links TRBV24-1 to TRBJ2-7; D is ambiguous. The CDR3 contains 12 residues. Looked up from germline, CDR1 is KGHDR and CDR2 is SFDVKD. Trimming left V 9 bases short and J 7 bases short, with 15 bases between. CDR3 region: CATVTAPREQYF. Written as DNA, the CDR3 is TGTGCCACCGTTACAGCCCCTCGGGAGCAGTACTTC.

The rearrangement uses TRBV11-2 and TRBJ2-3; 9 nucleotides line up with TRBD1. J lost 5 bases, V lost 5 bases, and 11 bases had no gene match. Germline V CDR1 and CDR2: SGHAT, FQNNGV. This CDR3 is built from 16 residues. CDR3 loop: CASSLTGGIIGDTQYF. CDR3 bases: TGTGCCAGCAGCCTAACAGGGGGCATCATAGGAGATACGCAGTATTTT.

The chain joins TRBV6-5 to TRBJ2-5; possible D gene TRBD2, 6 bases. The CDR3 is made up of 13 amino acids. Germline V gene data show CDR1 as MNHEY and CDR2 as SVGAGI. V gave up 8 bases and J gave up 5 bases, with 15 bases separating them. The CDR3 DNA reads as TGTGCCAGCCGAACCCCCGGAGGGGAGACCCAGTACTTC. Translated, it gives CASRTPGGETQYF.